A selection of T cell receptor beta chains follows, all from one sample in a study of cytomegalovirus exposure and HLA in healthy donors. Profiling relied on immunoSEQ multiplex PCR, and the TCRdb table lists in-frame clones only, not all of them. The sample lists over 100,000 clones; about 76% were seen once. The source material was PBMCs. Receptors were obtained from a woman in her thirties or forties in good health and CMV-seropositive. Each CDR3 is given with its conserved first and last residue. The D gene is left open where the match is weak. Some rows have no size entry. The others give once, few or many, or a class for an expanded clone.

CDR3nt	CDR3aa	len	j_gene	abundance	v_gene	d_gene
TGCGCCAGCAGCTTGGCAGGAACTGGAAACACCATATATTTT	CASSLAGTGNTIYF	14	TRBJ1-3	.	TRBV5-1	.
TGTGCCAGCAGTCATCACGGGACAGGGGGCTATGGCTACACCTTC	CASSHHGTGGYGYTF	15	TRBJ1-2	.	TRBV6-5	TRBD1
TGTGCCAGCAGGGACAGAACCGGGGAGCTGTTTTTT	CASRDRTGELFF	12	TRBJ2-2	.	TRBV25-1	.
TGTGCCAGCAGCTCCTTTCTCGTTAGCGGGGGCTCCTACAATGAGCAGTTCTTC	CASSSFLVSGGSYNEQFF	18	TRBJ2-1	.	TRBV5-6	TRBD2
TGTGCCTGGAACCGGGGAGGGTATAATTCACCCCTCCACTTT	CAWNRGGYNSPLHF	14	TRBJ1-6	.	TRBV30	.
TGTGCCAGCTCACCCCCGGGACTTCAAGAGACCCAGTACTTC	CASSPPGLQETQYF	14	TRBJ2-5	.	TRBV18	.
TGTGCCAGCAAAGACCGGGACACCGGGGAGCTGTTTTTT	CASKDRDTGELFF	13	TRBJ2-2	few	TRBV6-4	.
TGTGCCAGCAGCTTGGGACAGCAACTTTCACCCCTCCACTTT	CASSLGQQLSPLHF	14	TRBJ1-6	.	TRBV5-4	.
TGTGCCAGTAGTATACGCGGACAGGGAATTACCAATGAAAAACTGTTTTTT	CASSIRGQGITNEKLFF	17	TRBJ1-4	.	TRBV19	TRBD1
TGTGCCAGCAATGGACAGGGGCTGAGCAATCAGCCCCAGCATTTT	CASNGQGLSNQPQHF	15	TRBJ1-5	.	TRBV2	TRBD1
TGTGCCAGCAGTTTTTCCCGGGGACAGGGCATGTACAATGAGCAGTTCTTC	CASSFSRGQGMYNEQFF	17	TRBJ2-1	.	TRBV27	TRBD1
TGCGCCAGCAGCCAAGTACAGGGCCCCAGGGGCTATGGCTACACCTTC	CASSQVQGPRGYGYTF	16	TRBJ1-2	.	TRBV4-1	.
TGCGCCAGCAGCTTGGCCCGGGCTGGGGCCAACGTCCTGACTTTC	CASSLARAGANVLTF	15	TRBJ2-6	.	TRBV5-1	.
TGTGCCAGCAAGACGGGTCCGGCGGAGACCCAGTACTTC	CASKTGPAETQYF	13	TRBJ2-5	once	TRBV2	.
TGTGCCAGCAGCCGGGACAGTTGGAACACTGAAGCTTTCTTT	CASSRDSWNTEAFF	14	TRBJ1-1	.	TRBV7-2	TRBD1
TGTGCCAGCAGCCGAACCGGGACAGGGATGGGCACTGAAGCTTTCTTT	CASSRTGTGMGTEAFF	16	TRBJ1-1	once	TRBV7-2	TRBD1
TGTGCCCTCGGGAGAGGGTCCAATCAGCCCCAGCATTTT	CALGRGSNQPQHF	13	TRBJ1-5	once	TRBV30	.
TGTGCCAGCAGCGTAACGGGTCCCTCACCCCTCCACTTT	CASSVTGPSPLHF	13	TRBJ1-6	.	TRBV9	.
TGTGCCAGCAGCGTATCGGGACACTTTAATTCACCCCTCCACTTT	CASSVSGHFNSPLHF	15	TRBJ1-6	.	TRBV9	.
TGCGCCAGCAGCTTGGGGGGATCAGCAGGGGGAGGTCTTGGCTACACCTTC	CASSLGGSAGGGLGYTF	17	TRBJ1-2	.	TRBV5-1	TRBD1
TGTGCCAGCAGTGAGCGGGGGCAGGGTAAGGGGCCCCTCCACTTT	CASSERGQGKGPLHF	15	TRBJ1-6	.	TRBV6-1	.
TGTGCCAGCAGCTTAGTCGGGAGGGGAACTGAAGCTTTCTTT	CASSLVGRGTEAFF	14	TRBJ1-1	.	TRBV7-9	.
TGTGCCAGCAGAGGGCTAGCCCCGAAATTCACCTACGAGCAGTACTTC	CASRGLAPKFTYEQYF	16	TRBJ2-7	.	TRBV5-6	.
TGTGCCAGCAGCTTATTTGCGGGGAGCCAAGAGACCCAGTACTTC	CASSLFAGSQETQYF	15	TRBJ2-5	.	TRBV7-6	.
TGTGCCAGCAGCGAGGGAGTAGCGGGGGGACAACAAGAGACCCAGTACTTC	CASSEGVAGGQQETQYF	17	TRBJ2-5	.	TRBV13	TRBD2
TGTGCCACCAAGCAGCAGGACTACGTTGAAAAACTGTTTTTT	CATKQQDYVEKLFF	14	TRBJ1-4	few	TRBV2	.
TGTGCCAGCAGCCAGGCTGTCTCCTATAATTCACCCCTCCACTTT	CASSQAVSYNSPLHF	15	TRBJ1-6	.	TRBV4-2	.
TGTGCCAGCAGCTTTAGGGACACGAGCTCCTACGAGCAGTACTTC	CASSFRDTSSYEQYF	15	TRBJ2-7	.	TRBV7-8	.
TGCGCCAGCAGCTTGGTAAACCCGGCCTACGAGCAGTACTTC	CASSLVNPAYEQYF	14	TRBJ2-7	once	TRBV5-1	.
TGCAGCGTCCTCTGGGGAGGGATCACTGAAGCTTTCTTT	CSVLWGGITEAFF	13	TRBJ1-1	few	TRBV29-1	.
TGTGCCATCAGTGAGTCTAACAGGGCAGACTATGGCTACACCTTC	CAISESNRADYGYTF	15	TRBJ1-2	.	TRBV10-3	.
TGTGCCAGCAGTTACAGCAAGGAAGTAACGGCTAGTACCTTC	CASSYSKEVTASTF	14	TRBJ1-2	.	TRBV6-5	.
TGTGCCTGGAGTGTAGGATCAGGTCGTGAAAAACTGTTTTTT	CAWSVGSGREKLFF	14	TRBJ1-4	.	TRBV30	.